This T cell receptor beta chain was sequenced during a study of blood T cell repertoires in COVID-19. Study-level background: Specimens from acute and convalescent COVID-19 originated in the United States, Italy and Spain. Sources were T cells, B-cell-depleted T cells, or PBMCs; the material itself was cDNA or gDNA.

Libraries were prepared by immunoSEQ multiplex PCR; TCRdb keeps only in-frame clonotypes and omits some of them. The repertoire consists of roughly 230,000 clones, with about 83% occurring once and the leading ten covering around 8.9%. Note on this clone: Within the sample, other DNA sequences also encode this same CDR3.

CDR3 length equals 14 residues. From germline, CDR1 is MNHNY and CDR2 SVGAGI (reference sequence). V lost 2 bases to trimming and J lost 4 bases, with 9 bases between them. The specimen was peripheral blood. This receptor was taken from a man aged 40-49 years with active or convalescent COVID-19. The chain couples TRBV6-6 to TRBJ1-5; D call uncertain. CDR3 sequence reads: CASSYSESNQPQHF. As DNA, the CDR3 is TGTGCCAGCAGTTACAGCGAGTCAAATCAGCCCCAGCATTTT.